The T cell receptor beta chain under discussion was sequenced for a study of shared clonotypes between healthy human individuals. The assay was immunoSEQ multiplex PCR, and TCRdb's table has in-frame clones only and misses some. This sample has over a million clones, with around 82% found just once. Every donor, a Caucasian adult, lived in Nashville, Tennessee. The germline V gene has CDR1 SGHTS and CDR2 YDEGEE. This CDR3 region has 15 residues. Trimming shortened V by 2 bases and J by 5 bases, and 14 bases separated the two germline ends. V gene TRBV5-8 combines with J gene TRBJ1-5; possibly TRBD1 for D (5 bases). The receptor comes from a man aged 18-30 years in good health. Some clones in this sample may be carry-over from other donors' samples. The specimen was memory CD4+ T cells from PBMCs. The subset here: CD45RA-negative fraction. The CDR3 is CASSLRWGSDQPQHF. CDR3 DNA sequence: TGTGCCAGCAGCTTACGATGGGGCAGCGATCAGCCCCAGCATTTT.